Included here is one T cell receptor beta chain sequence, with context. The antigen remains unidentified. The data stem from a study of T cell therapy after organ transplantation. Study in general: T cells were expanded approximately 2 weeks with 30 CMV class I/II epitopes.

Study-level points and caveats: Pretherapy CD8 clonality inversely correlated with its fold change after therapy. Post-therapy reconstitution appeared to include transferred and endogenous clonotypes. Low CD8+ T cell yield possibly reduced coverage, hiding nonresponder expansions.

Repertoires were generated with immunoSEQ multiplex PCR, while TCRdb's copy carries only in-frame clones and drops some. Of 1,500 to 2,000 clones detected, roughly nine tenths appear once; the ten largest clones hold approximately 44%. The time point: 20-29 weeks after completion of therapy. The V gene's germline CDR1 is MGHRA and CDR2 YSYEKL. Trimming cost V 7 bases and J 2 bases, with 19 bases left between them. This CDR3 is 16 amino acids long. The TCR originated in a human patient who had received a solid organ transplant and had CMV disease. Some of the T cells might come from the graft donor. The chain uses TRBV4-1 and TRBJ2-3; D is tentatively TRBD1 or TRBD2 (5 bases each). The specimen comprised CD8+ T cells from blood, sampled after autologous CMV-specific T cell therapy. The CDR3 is CASTRGPASNTDTQYF. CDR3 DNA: TGCGCCAGCACTCGGGGACCCGCCTCTAACACAGATACGCAGTATTTT.